The T cell receptor beta chain described here comes from a study of T cell responses to AZD1222 COVID-19 vaccine. Notes on the study in general: Baseline antibody screening turned up just a handful of seropositive AZD1222 recipients. Donors in the cohort were predominantly white British and more often female, and clonal diversity was possibly underestimated.

As to this clone: Its antigen is unknown.

Some clones are missing from TCRdb's copy, which holds only in-frame ones; the method was immunoSEQ multiplex PCR. The data hold roughly 140,000 clones, with about 90% observed a single time. Trimming took 3 bases from V and 8 from J; bases not matched to a gene: 20. The V gene's germline CDR1 is SNHLY and CDR2 FYNNEI. CDR3 length equals 19 residues. The J gene is TRBJ2-3, the V gene TRBV2, with 10 bases identical to TRBD2. The sequence was collected from an adult in good health. Here the sequenced sample was peripheral blood, taken on day 0 of AZD1222 vaccination. CDR3 loop: CASSDPEGEPSGRAPTQYF. CDR3 coding DNA: TGTGCCAGCAGTGACCCAGAGGGTGAACCCAGCGGGAGGGCCCCTACGCAGTATTTT. Complete variable domain (other parts from reference TRBV2 and TRBJ2-3): EPEVTQTPSHQVTQMGQEVILRCVPISNHLYFYWYRQILGQKVEFLVSFYNNEISEKSEIFDDQFSVERPDGSNFTLKIRSTKLEDSAMYFCASSDPEGEPSGRAPTQYFGPGTRLTVL.